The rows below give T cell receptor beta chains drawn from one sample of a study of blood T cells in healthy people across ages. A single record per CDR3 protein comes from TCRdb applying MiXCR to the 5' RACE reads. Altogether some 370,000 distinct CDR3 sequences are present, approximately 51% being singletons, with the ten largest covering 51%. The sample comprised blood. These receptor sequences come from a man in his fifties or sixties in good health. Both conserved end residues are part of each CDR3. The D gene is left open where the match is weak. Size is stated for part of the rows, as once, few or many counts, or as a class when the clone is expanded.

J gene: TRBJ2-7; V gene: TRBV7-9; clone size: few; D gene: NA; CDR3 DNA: TGTGCCAGCAGCGTGGGCGACGGCTACGAGCAGTACTTC; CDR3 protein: CASSVGDGYEQYF
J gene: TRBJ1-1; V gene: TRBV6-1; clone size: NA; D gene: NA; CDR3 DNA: TGTGCCAGCAGTGAGTCCCGAAGGGTGAACACTGAAGCTTTCTTT; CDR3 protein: CASSESRRVNTEAFF
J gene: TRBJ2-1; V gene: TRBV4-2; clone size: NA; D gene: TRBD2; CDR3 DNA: TGTGCCAGCAGCCAAGGGTCTGGAGCGGGAGAGAAAAATGAGCAGTTCTTC; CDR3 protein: CASSQGSGAGEKNEQFF
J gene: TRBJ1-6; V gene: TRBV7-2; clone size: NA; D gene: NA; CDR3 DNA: TGTGCCAGCAGCTCGACCAGGGGAAGAAACTCACCCCTCCACTTT; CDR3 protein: CASSSTRGRNSPLHF
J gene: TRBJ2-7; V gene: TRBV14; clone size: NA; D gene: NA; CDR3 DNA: TGTGCCAGCAGCCAAGCGGCGGTCTACGAGCAGTACTTC; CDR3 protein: CASSQAAVYEQYF
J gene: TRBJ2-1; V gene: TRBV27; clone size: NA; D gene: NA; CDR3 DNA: TGTGCCAGCAAACTCCTAGCGCCTTACAATGAGCAGTTCTTC; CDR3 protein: CASKLLAPYNEQFF
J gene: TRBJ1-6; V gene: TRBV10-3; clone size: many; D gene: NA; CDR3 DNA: TGTGCCATCGGGAACTCCTATAATTCACCCCTCCACTTT; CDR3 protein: CAIGNSYNSPLHF
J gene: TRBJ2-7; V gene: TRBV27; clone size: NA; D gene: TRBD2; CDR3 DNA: TGTGCCAGCAACGCATGGGCGGGGGGGGACAATGAGCAGTACTTC; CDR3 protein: CASNAWAGGDNEQYF
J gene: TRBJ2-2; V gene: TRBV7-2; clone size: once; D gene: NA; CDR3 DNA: TGTGCCAGCAGCTTAGGGCTACCGAACACCGGGGAGCTGTTTTTT; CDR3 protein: CASSLGLPNTGELFF
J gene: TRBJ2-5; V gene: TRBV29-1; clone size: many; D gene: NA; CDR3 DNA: TGCAGTTTTTGGGCCGCGGAGACCCAGTACTTC; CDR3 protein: CSFWAAETQYF
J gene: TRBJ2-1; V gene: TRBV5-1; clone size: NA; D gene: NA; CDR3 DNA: TGCGCCAGCAGAACAAACAGGGAGCACAATGAGCAGTTCTTC; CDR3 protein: CASRTNREHNEQFF
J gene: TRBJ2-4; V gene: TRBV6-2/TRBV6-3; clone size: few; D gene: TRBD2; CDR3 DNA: TGTGCCAGCAGTTCGAGCCGAAAGACTAGCAACCTAGCCAAAAACATTCAGTACTTC; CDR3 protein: CASSSSRKTSNLAKNIQYF
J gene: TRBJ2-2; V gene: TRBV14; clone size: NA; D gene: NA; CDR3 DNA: TGTGCCAGCAGCCAAGACCAGGGTGGGGAGCTGTTTTTT; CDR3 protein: CASSQDQGGELFF
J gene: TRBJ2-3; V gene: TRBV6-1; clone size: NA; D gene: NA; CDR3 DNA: TGTGCCAGCAGCACACTAGCGAGGGGGGCAGATACGCAGTATTTT; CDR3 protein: CASSTLARGADTQYF
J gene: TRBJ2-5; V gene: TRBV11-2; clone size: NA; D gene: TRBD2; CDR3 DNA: TGTGCCAGCAGACCGAGCGGGAGAGAGACCCAGTACTTC; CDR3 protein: CASRPSGRETQYF
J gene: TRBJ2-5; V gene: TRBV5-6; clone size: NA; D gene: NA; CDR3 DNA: TGTGCCAGCAGCCTCTCGATCGGTAACAGGGTAGAGACCCAGTACTTC; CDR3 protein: CASSLSIGNRVETQYF